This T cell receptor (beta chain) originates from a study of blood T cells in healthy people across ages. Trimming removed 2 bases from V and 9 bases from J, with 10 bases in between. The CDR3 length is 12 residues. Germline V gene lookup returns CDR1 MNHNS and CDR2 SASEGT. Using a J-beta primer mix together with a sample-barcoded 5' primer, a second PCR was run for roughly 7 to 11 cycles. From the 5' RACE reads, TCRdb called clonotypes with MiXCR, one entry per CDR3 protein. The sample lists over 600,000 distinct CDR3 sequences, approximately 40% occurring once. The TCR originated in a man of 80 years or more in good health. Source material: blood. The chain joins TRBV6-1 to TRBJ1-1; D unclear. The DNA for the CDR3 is TGTGCCAGCAGTGAAATTGGGAATCAAGCTTTCTTT. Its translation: CASSEIGNQAFF.